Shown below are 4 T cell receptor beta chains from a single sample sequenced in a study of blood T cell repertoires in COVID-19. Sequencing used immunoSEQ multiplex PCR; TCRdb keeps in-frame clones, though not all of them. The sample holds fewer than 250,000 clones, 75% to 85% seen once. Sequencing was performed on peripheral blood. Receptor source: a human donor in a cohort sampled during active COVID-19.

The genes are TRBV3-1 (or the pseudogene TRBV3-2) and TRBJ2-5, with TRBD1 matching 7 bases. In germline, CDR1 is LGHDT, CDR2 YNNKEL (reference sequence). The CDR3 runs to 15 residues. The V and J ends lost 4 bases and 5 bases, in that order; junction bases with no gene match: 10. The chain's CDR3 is CASSLLDRAGETQYF. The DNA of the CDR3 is TGTGCCAGCAGCCTCCTCGACAGGGCAGGCGAGACCCAGTACTTC.

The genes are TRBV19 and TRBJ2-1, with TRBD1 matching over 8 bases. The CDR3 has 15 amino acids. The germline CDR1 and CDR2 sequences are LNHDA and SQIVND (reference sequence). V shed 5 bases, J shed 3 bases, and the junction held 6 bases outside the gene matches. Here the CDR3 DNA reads TGTGCCAGTAGTGCAAAGGGACAGGTCTACAATGAGCAGTTCTTC. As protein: CASSAKGQVYNEQFF.

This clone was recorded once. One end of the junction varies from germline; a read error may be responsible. The CDR3 region is CATSATSGGAIDEQFF. The DNA of the CDR3 is TGTGCCACTAGTGCTACTAGCGGGGGGGCTATCGATGAGCAGTTCTTC. This chain connects TRBV19 to TRBJ2-1, with 13 bases aligning to TRBD2. Germline values: CDR1 LNHDA, CDR2 SQIVND (reference sequence). This CDR3 spans 16 amino acids.

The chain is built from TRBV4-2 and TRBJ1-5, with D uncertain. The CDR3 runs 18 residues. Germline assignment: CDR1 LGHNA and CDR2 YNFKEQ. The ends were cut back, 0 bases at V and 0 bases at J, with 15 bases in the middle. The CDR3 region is CASSQDLSLAYSNQPQHF. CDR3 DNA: TGTGCCAGCAGCCAAGATCTTAGCTTGGCTTATAGCAATCAGCCCCAGCATTTT.